This TCR beta chain derives from a study of blood T cell repertoires in COVID-19. Turning to the study itself: Specimens from acute and convalescent COVID-19 originated in the United States, Italy and Spain. PBMCs, B-cell-depleted T cells, or T cells provided the cDNA or gDNA that made up the material.

Participants' own reports of clinical history determined their cohort assignment. In germline, CDR1 is KGHSH, CDR2 LQKENI. The length of the CDR3 is 18 residues. Trimming took off 2 bases at V and 4 bases at J, with 23 bases between the two ends. Per the original data handling: Reference gene primers were amplified, and this amplification served to estimate nucleated cell counts. TCRdb keeps only in-frame clones here, not all; method: immunoSEQ multiplex PCR. That table is the source of V, J and clone size, and D and trimming were worked out from the DNA. This sample has fewer than 350,000 clones, with about 90% found just once.

The TCR was taken from a woman aged 18-30 years with acute COVID-19. The gene calls are TRBV18 and TRBJ1-2; D perhaps matches TRBD1 (5 bases). Material: PBMCs or T cells enriched from blood (not recorded which). The CDR3 coding sequence is TGTGCCAGCTCACCAAGTAAGGCCCAGGGCAGTAATCGCTATGGCTACACCTTC. It translates to CASSPSKAQGSNRYGYTF.